Below are 30 T cell receptor beta chains sequenced from a single sample in a study of T cells after yellow fever vaccination. One entry per CDR3 protein, called by TCRdb with MiXCR from the 5' RACE reads. The data contain 200,000 to 300,000 distinct CDR3 sequences, 10% to 15% of them singletons. This material consisted of CD4+ T cells sorted from PBMCs, taken 45 days after the yellow fever booster vaccination. The origin of the receptors is a young man who received the YFV17D yellow fever vaccine.

V is TRBV7-8 and J is TRBJ2-1; TRBD2 matches 11 bases. V shed 0 bases, J shed 7 bases, and the junction held 5 bases outside the gene matches. The germline V gene has CDR1 SGHVS and CDR2 FQNEAQ. This CDR3 region has 16 residues. The CDR3 sequence is CASSLAFSGRANEQFF. In DNA, the CDR3 is TGTGCCAGCAGCTTAGCATTTAGCGGGAGGGCTAATGAGCAGTTCTTC. Using reference TRBV7-8 and TRBJ2-1 for the parts outside the CDR3, the full variable domain is GAGVSQSPRYKVAKRGQDVALRCDPISGHVSLFWYQQALGQGPEFLTYFQNEAQLDKSGLPSDRFFAERPEGSVSTLKIQRTQQEDSAVYLCASSLAFSGRANEQFFGPGTRLTVL.

The table lists this clonotype with a few counts. The chain joins TRBV10-2 to TRBJ2-7; 12 positions match TRBD2. The CDR3 spans 16 residues. V lost 3 bases to trimming and J lost 12 bases; unmatched junction nucleotides: 15. Germline V gene sequence: CDR1 WSHSY, CDR2 SAAADI. This CDR3 is CASSEGWTSGTRVAYF. The CDR3 bases are TGCGCCAGCAGTGAAGGTTGGACTAGCGGGACCCGGGTAGCGTACTTC.

The V call is TRBV20-1, the J call TRBJ2-7; 12 nucleotides match TRBD2. The CDR3 is made up of 17 amino acids. Trimming took 0 bases from V and 5 from J; bases not matched to a gene: 11. CDR1 is DFQATT and CDR2 is SNEGSKA in the germline V gene (reference sequence). CDR3 nucleotides: TGCAGTGCTAGAGATATAAGGACTAGCGGGGAGGGGGACGAGCAGTACTTC. Translation gives CSARDIRTSGEGDEQYF.

The chain couples TRBV19 to TRBJ2-3; D is unresolved. Germline values: CDR1 LNHDA, CDR2 SQIVND (reference sequence). With 7 bases removed from V and 4 bases from J, the gap between germline ends came to 18 bases. This CDR3 has 15 amino acids. The CDR3 spells CASTPGPMKADTQYF. The DNA for the CDR3 is TGTGCCAGTACCCCGGGCCCGATGAAGGCAGATACGCAGTATTTT.

This clonotype was observed at least ten times. The junction and the germline gene differ at one end; a read error may be behind it. This chain joins TRBV27 and TRBJ2-1, with 7 bases matching TRBD2. Germline CDR1 and CDR2: MNHEY and SMNVEV (reference sequence). This CDR3 contains 14 residues. The CDR3 DNA sequence: TGTGCCAGCAGTCAAACGGGACTAAGGGATCCGGCCGTCTTC. This gives the protein CASSQTGLRDPAVF.

The sample holds a few counts of this clonotype. The chain joins TRBV20-1 to TRBJ2-4; 8 bases fit TRBD1. Germline loops: CDR1 DFQATT, CDR2 SNEGSKA (reference sequence). This CDR3 spans 12 amino acids. The V gene end was trimmed by 6 bases and the J gene end by 8 bases; junction bases not matched to a gene: 6. The CDR3: CSARGTGDIQYF. CDR3 coding DNA: TGCAGTGCCCGCGGGACAGGAGACATTCAGTACTTC.

The V gene is TRBV3-1, the J gene TRBJ2-5, with D perhaps being TRBD1 or TRBD2 (5 bases each). This CDR3 is 17 amino acids long. Trimming pared 3 bases from V and 2 bases from J, leaving 19 bases between. CDR1 is LGHDT and CDR2 is YNNKEL in the germline V gene (reference sequence). CDR3 DNA sequence: TGTGCCAGCAGCCATCTTTCCTTCGGGACCAGTCAAGAGACCCAGTACTTC. As protein: CASSHLSFGTSQETQYF.

There are a few counts of this clonotype. This chain connects TRBV7-7 to TRBJ2-1; D unresolved. From germline, CDR1 is SSHAT and CDR2 FNYEAQ (reference sequence). Trimming removed 5 bases from V and 9 bases from J, with 14 bases in between. The CDR3 runs 13 residues. The CDR3 here is CASSLDSPGEQFF. The CDR3 DNA is TGTGCCAGCAGCCTTGATTCGCCGGGTGAGCAGTTCTTC.

V gene TRBV20-1 combines with J gene TRBJ2-1; TRBD1 aligns across 7 bases. CDR3 size: 15 residues. The junction had 14 bases not matched to a gene; V was cut back by 5 bases and J by 7 bases. CDR1 and CDR2 from the germline V gene are DFQATT and SNEGSKA (reference sequence). For the CDR3, the DNA is TGCAGTGCTTGGGACCGGGGACAGAGAAAGAATGAGCAGTTCTTC. This encodes CSAWDRGQRKNEQFF.

Only a few counts were recorded for this clonotype. The CDR3 DNA reads as TGCGCCAGCAGCCGGGTAGTCACGCTCAATGAGCAGTTCTTC. This sequence encodes CASSRVVTLNEQFF. The chain combines TRBV4-3 with TRBJ2-1; D gene uncertain. Germline values: CDR1 LGHNA, CDR2 YSLEER. The CDR3 has 14 amino acids. Trimming left V 4 bases short and J 6 bases short, with 13 bases between.

The chain links TRBV20-1 to TRBJ2-7, with D unresolved. CDR1 and CDR2 from the germline V gene are DFQATT and SNEGSKA (reference sequence). V was pared by 4 bases and J by 2 bases, with 15 bases between. The CDR3 has 14 residues. The DNA for the CDR3 is TGCAGTGCTAAGCATACGGTGACACCCTACGAGCAGTACTTC. This translates into CSAKHTVTPYEQYF.

Points on this clonotype: Germline and junction disagree at one end, which may indicate a read error. The chain joins TRBV3-1 to TRBJ2-3; D gene unclear. CDR1 is LGHDT and CDR2 is YNNKEL in the germline V gene (reference sequence). This CDR3 region has 17 residues. In DNA, the CDR3 is TGTGCCAGCTGCCAAGAAACTTGGTCCTTCGGCACAGATACGCAGTATTTT. Translated, it gives CASCQETWSFGTDTQYF.

The CDR3 sequence: CASSLCTSDRSYEQYF. The CDR3 coding sequence is TGTGCCAGCAGTTTATGCACTAGCGATCGCTCCTACGAGCAGTACTTC. This chain joins TRBV27 and TRBJ2-7; 7 bases align to TRBD2. Trimming removed 1 base from V and 0 bases from J; junction bases left unmatched: 6. The CDR3 covers 16 residues. Per the germline V gene, CDR1 is MNHEY and CDR2 is SMNVEV (reference sequence).

This clonotype was picked up a small number of times. The rearrangement joins TRBV5-1 to TRBJ2-3, with 12 nucleotides matching TRBD1. J was trimmed by 6 bases and V by 8 bases; bases with no gene match: 4. CDR1 is SGHRS, CDR2 YFSETQ, per germline. This CDR3 region has 13 residues. CDR3 coding DNA: TGCGCCAGGAGGGACAGGGGGCCCGATACGCAGTATTTT. It specifies CARRDRGPDTQYF.

DNA for the CDR3: TGTGCCAGCTCCGGGACAGGGGGCCATGAGCAGTTCTTC. Its translation: CASSGTGGHEQFF. J is TRBJ2-1 and V is TRBV18; 12 nucleotides match TRBD1. This CDR3 contains 13 residues. Germline CDR1 is KGHSH and CDR2 is LQKENI. Trimming took 6 bases from V and 8 from J; bases not matched to a gene: 2. The full variable domain, rest sourced from reference TRBV18 and TRBJ2-1, is NAGVMQNPRHLVRRRGQEARLRCSPMKGHSHVYWYRQLPEEGLKFMVYLQKENIIDESGMPKERFSAEFPKEGPSILRIQQVVRGDSAAYFCASSGTGGHEQFFGPGTRLTVL.

This clonotype was detected only a few times. The rearrangement uses TRBV12-3 or TRBV12-4 and TRBJ1-2; 7 positions match TRBD1. V dropped 7 bases and J dropped 6; count of bases not matched to a gene: 5. The CDR3 has 12 amino acids. In DNA, the CDR3 is TGTGCCAGCATCGGGACAGTGGATGGCTACACCTTC. This encodes CASIGTVDGYTF.

This clonotype was detected ten times or more. The chain employs TRBV5-1 and TRBJ2-1; 9 positions agree with TRBD2. The CDR3 length is 15 residues. CDR1 and CDR2 (germline): SGHRS, YFSETQ. V lost 0 bases to trimming and J lost 3 bases; unmatched junction nucleotides: 1. CDR3 residues: CASSLGSGSYNEQFF. In DNA form, the CDR3 reads TGCGCCAGCAGCTTGGGTAGCGGGAGCTACAATGAGCAGTTCTTC.

This clonotype came up a few times. The chain carries TRBV7-3 and TRBJ2-3; TRBD2 is a possible D gene (6 bases). This CDR3 region has 16 residues. Trimming removed 1 base at V and 0 bases at J, with 11 bases between. Germline V gene data show CDR1 as SGHTA and CDR2 as FQGTGA. The CDR3, as DNA: TGTGCCAGCAGCTTAAGGGGCGGGACTAGCACAGATACGCAGTATTTT. Translating it yields CASSLRGGTSTDTQYF.

This clonotype was observed a handful of times. This chain uses TRBV20-1 with TRBJ1-6; no definite D call. Trimming removed 3 bases at V and 3 bases at J, with 6 bases between. This CDR3 has 13 amino acids. CDR1 and CDR2 from the germline V gene are DFQATT and SNEGSKA (reference sequence). CDR3 residues: CSARQDYNSPLHF. The CDR3 nucleotides read TGCAGTGCTAGGCAGGACTATAATTCACCCCTCCACTTT.

In this sample, this clonotype turned up a few times. This chain joins TRBV3-1 and TRBJ2-7; 10 bases match TRBD2. This CDR3 has 18 amino acids. Germline V lookup: CDR1 LGHDT, CDR2 YNNKEL (reference sequence). Losses at the gene ends were 0 bases for V and 6 bases for J; bases not matched to a gene: 14. The CDR3 DNA sequence: TGTGCCAGCAGCCAAGATCAGGCGATAAGCGGGAGGGTCTCCGAGCAGTACTTC. This encodes CASSQDQAISGRVSEQYF.

In its sample, this clonotype was seen a few times. The rearrangement joins TRBV30 to TRBJ2-6; a possible D gene is TRBD2 (5 bases). The V end was cut by 3 bases, the J end by 1 base, with 7 bases between. Germline V CDR1 and CDR2: GTSNPN, SVGIG (reference sequence). The CDR3 consists of 14 residues. The CDR3 loop reads CAWRGRSGANVLTF. CDR3 DNA: TGTGCCTGGAGAGGGAGATCTGGGGCCAACGTCCTGACTTTC. The full variable domain, rest sourced from reference TRBV30 and TRBJ2-6, is SQTIHQWPATLVQPVGSPLSLECTVEGTSNPNLYWYRQAAGRGLQLLFYSVGIGQISSEVPQNLSASRPQDRQFILSSKKLLLSDSGFYLCAWRGRSGANVLTFGAGSRLTVL.

This clonotype was counted between two and nine times. The chain has TRBV4-2 and TRBJ1-1, with D tentatively TRBD1 (5 bases). This CDR3 spans 15 amino acids. The V end lost 6 bases, the J end lost 2 bases, and 16 bases lay between the germline ends. CDR1 is LGHNA, CDR2 YNFKEQ, per germline. CDR3 sequence (DNA): TGTGCCAGCAGGCTACAGGATTCCCCTAACACTGAAGCTTTCTTT. Translated, it gives CASRLQDSPNTEAFF.

The chain joins TRBV28 to TRBJ2-7, with a possible D match to TRBD1 (6 bases). V lost 2 bases and J lost 2, with 10 bases in between. Germline V gene sequence: CDR1 MDHEN, CDR2 SYDVKM. This CDR3 region has 14 residues. This CDR3 reads CASSLVRGPYEQYF. CDR3 DNA: TGTGCCAGCAGTTTAGTCAGGGGCCCCTACGAGCAGTACTTC.

The chain employs TRBV24-1 and TRBJ2-7; 8 nucleotides align to TRBD1. The CDR3 runs 15 residues. Unmatched junction bases numbered 4, after V lost 4 bases and J lost 0 bases. Germline V gene lookup returns CDR1 KGHDR and CDR2 SFDVKD. In nucleotides, the CDR3 is TGTGCCACCAGTGACCCTGGACAGGGCTCCTACGAGCAGTACTTC. This codes for CATSDPGQGSYEQYF.

J is TRBJ2-2 and V is TRBV21-1. TRBV21-1 is termed a pseudogene. The CDR3 spans 18 residues. Here the CDR3 DNA reads TGTGCCAGCAGCCCGTGTTGCGGCACCCAACCGAACACCGGGGAGCTGTTTTTT. Its protein product is CASSPCCGTQPNTGELFF.

In its sample, this clonotype was seen many times. The chain links TRBV12-3 or TRBV12-4 to TRBJ2-3, with D maybe TRBD1 (6 bases). The length of the CDR3 is 14 residues. With 6 bases removed from V and 2 bases from J, the gap between germline ends came to 12 bases. CDR3 sequence: CASSRDTITDTQYF. CDR3 DNA: TGTGCCAGCAGCCGGGACACGATCACAGATACGCAGTATTTT.

The CDR3 DNA is TGTGCCAGCGACAGGGCTCTTGGCTACAATGAGCAGTTCTTC. Amino acids: CASDRALGYNEQFF. The chain joins TRBV6-1 to TRBJ2-1, with 7 bases aligning to TRBD1. The CDR3 runs to 14 residues. Germline V gene lookup returns CDR1 MNHNS and CDR2 SASEGT. V shed 8 bases and J 3 bases; nucleotides not matched to a gene: 7.

This clonotype turned up a few times. The chain has TRBV7-2 and TRBJ1-2, with 8 nucleotides matching TRBD1. The germline gives CDR1 SGHTA, CDR2 FQGNSA. The V and J ends lost 5 bases and 8 bases, in that order; junction bases with no gene match: 13. The CDR3 length is 15 residues. The CDR3 reads CASSDRTGLTMGYTF. Here the CDR3 DNA reads TGTGCCAGCAGCGACAGGACAGGGCTTACGATGGGCTACACCTTC.

There are a few counts of this clonotype. This chain connects TRBV30 to TRBJ1-1; a possible D gene is TRBD1 (6 bases). Trimming pared 2 bases from V and 4 bases from J, leaving 11 bases between. CDR3 length: 13 residues. CDR1 GTSNPN and CDR2 SVGIG come from the germline V gene (reference sequence). The CDR3 spells CAWSSQGGTEAFF. The CDR3 bases are TGTGCCTGGAGTTCACAGGGTGGCACTGAAGCTTTCTTT.

This clonotype has ten or more counts. This sequence joins TRBV27 and TRBJ2-4; D is perhaps TRBD2 (5 bases). In germline, CDR1 is MNHEY, CDR2 SMNVEV (reference sequence). V lost 2 bases, J lost 0 bases, and 20 bases lay in between. The CDR3 sequence is 19 residues long. Here the CDR3 reads CASSLGPRLASLAKNIQYF. As DNA, the CDR3 is TGTGCCAGCAGTTTAGGCCCCAGGCTAGCCAGCCTAGCCAAAAACATTCAGTACTTC.